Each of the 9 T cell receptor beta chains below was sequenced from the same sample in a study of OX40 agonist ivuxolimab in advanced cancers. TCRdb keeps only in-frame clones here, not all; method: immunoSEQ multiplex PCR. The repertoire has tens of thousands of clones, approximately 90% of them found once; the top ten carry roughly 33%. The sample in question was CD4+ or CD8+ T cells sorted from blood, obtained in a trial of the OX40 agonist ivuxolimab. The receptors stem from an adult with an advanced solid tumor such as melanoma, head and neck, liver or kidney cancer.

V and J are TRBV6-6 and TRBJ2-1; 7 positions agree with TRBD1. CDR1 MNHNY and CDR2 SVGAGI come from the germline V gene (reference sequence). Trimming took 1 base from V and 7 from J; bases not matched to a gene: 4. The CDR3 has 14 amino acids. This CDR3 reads CASSYYSGGNEQFF. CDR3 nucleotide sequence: TGTGCCAGCAGTTACTACTCAGGGGGAAATGAGCAGTTCTTC.

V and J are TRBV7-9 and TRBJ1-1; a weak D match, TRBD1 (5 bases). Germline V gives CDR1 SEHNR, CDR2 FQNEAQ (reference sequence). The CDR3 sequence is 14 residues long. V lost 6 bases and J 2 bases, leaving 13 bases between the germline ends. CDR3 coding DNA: TGTGCCAGCAGACGTTTCGACAGCAACACTGAAGCTTTCTTT. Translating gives CASRRFDSNTEAFF.

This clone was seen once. The CDR3 DNA reads TGCGCCAGCAGCTTCAGGGCTGGAAGCTCCTACGAGCAGTACTTC. This encodes CASSFRAGSSYEQYF. This chain joins TRBV5-1 and TRBJ2-7; TRBD1 might be the D (5 bases). CDR1 SGHRS and CDR2 YFSETQ come from the germline V gene. The CDR3 loop spans 15 amino acids. V gave up 2 bases and J gave up 0 bases, with 12 bases separating them.

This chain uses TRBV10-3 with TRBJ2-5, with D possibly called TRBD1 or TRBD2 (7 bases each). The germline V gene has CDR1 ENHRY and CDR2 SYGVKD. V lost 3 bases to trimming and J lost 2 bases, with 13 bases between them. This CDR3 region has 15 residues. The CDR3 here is CAISEIQGGQETQYF. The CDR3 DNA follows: TGTGCCATCAGTGAAATCCAGGGGGGGCAAGAGACCCAGTACTTC.

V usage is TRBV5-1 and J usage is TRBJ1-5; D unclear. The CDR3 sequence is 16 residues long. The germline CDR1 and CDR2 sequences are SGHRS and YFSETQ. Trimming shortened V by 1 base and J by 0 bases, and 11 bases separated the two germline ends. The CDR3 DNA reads TGCGCCAGCAGCTTGAACGGCGCAGTTAGCAATCAGCCCCAGCATTTT. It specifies CASSLNGAVSNQPQHF.

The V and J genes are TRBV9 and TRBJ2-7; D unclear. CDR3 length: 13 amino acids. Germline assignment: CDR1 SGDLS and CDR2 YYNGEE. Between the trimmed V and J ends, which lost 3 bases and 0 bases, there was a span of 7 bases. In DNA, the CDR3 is TGTGCCAGCAGCGCCCCCACCTCCTACGAGCAGTACTTC. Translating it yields CASSAPTSYEQYF. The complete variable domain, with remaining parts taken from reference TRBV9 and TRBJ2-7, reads DSGVTQTPKHLITATGQRVTLRCSPRSGDLSVYWYQQSLDQGLQFLIQYYNGEERAKGNILERFSAQQFPDLHSELNLSSLELGDSALYFCASSAPTSYEQYFGPGTRLTVT.

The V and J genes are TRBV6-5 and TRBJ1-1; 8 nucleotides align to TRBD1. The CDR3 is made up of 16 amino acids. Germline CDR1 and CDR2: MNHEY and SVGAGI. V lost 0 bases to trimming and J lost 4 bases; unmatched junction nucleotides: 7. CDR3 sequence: CASSYSPGGLSTEAFF. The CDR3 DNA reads TGTGCCAGCAGTTACTCACCAGGGGGCCTGAGCACTGAAGCTTTCTTT.

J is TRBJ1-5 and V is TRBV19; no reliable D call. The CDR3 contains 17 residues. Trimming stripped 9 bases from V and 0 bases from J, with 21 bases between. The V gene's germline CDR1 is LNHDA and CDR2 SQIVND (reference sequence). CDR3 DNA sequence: TGTGCCAGCCGCACTAGGACGGGCGTAAATAGCAATCAGCCCCAGCATTTT. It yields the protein CASRTRTGVNSNQPQHF. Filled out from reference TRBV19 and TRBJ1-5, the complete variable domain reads DGGITQSPKYLFRKEGQNVTLSCEQNLNHDAMYWYRQDPGQGLRLIYYSQIVNDFQKGDIAEGYSVSREKKESFPLTVTSAQKNPTAFYLCASRTRTGVNSNQPQHFGDGTRLSIL.

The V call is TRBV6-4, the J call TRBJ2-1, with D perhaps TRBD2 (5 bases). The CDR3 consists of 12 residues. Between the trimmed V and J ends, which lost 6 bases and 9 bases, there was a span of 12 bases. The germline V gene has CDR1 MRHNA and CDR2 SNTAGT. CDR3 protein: CASSLERGEQFF. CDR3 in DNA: TGTGCCAGCAGCCTAGAACGGGGTGAGCAGTTCTTC.